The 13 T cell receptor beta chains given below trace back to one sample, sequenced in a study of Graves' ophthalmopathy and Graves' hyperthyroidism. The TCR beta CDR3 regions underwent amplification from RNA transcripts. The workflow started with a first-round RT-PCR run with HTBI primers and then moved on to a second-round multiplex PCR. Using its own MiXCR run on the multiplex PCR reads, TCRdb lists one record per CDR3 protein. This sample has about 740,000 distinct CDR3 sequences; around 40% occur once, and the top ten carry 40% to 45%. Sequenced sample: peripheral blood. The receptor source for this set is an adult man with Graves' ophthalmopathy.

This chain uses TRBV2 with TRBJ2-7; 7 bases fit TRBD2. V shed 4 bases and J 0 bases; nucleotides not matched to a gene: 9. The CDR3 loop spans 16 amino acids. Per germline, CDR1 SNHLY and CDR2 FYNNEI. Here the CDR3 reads CASSAAGAGSSYEQYF. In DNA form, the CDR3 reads TGTGCCAGCAGTGCGGCCGGAGCGGGAAGCTCCTACGAGCAGTACTTC.

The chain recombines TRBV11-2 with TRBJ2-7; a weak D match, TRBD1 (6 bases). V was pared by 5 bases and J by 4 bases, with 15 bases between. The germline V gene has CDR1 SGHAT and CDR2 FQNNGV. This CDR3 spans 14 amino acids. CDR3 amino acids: CASSPRPGVYEQYF. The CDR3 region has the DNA TGTGCCAGCAGCCCGAGACCAGGGGTTTACGAGCAGTACTTC. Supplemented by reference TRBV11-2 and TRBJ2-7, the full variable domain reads EAGVAQSPRYKIIEKRQSVAFWCNPISGHATLYWYQQILGQGPKLLIQFQNNGVVDDSQLPKDRFSAERLKGVDSTLKIQPAKLEDSAVYLCASSPRPGVYEQYFGPGTRLTVT.

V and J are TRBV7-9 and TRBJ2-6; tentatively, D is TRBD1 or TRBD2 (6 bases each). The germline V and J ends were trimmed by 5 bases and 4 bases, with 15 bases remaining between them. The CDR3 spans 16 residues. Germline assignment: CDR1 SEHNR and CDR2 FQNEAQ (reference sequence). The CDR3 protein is CASSPDPGAGANVLTF. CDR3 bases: TGTGCCAGCAGCCCAGACCCGGGGGCCGGGGCCAACGTCCTGACTTTC.

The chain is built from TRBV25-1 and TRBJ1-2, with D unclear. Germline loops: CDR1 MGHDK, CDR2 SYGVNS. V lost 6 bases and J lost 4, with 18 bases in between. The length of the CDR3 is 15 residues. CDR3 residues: CASSLDSQRSYGYTF. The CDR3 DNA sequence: TGTGCCAGCAGCTTAGACTCTCAGAGAAGCTATGGCTACACCTTC.

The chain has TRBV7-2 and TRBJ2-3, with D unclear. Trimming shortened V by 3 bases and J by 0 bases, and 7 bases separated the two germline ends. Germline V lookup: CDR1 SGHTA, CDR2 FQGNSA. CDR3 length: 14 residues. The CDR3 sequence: CASSFGPSTDTQYF. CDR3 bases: TGTGCCAGCAGCTTCGGACCGAGCACAGATACGCAGTATTTT.

The CDR3 DNA reads as TGTGCCAGCAGCATGCCCCGGGACAGGATGAATTCACCCCAGCATTTT. This gives the protein CASSMPRDRMNSPQHF. This chain uses TRBV2 with TRBJ1-5; 8 nucleotides line up with TRBD1. The J segment lost 10 bases and the V segment lost 6 bases, leaving 17 bases of the junction unmatched. The V gene's germline CDR1 is SNHLY and CDR2 FYNNEI. CDR3 length equals 16 residues. Looking up the rest from reference TRBV2 and TRBJ1-5 gives the full variable domain: EPEVTQTPSHQVTQMGQEVILRCVPISNHLYFYWYRQILGQKVEFLVSFYNNEISEKSEIFDDQFSVERPDGSNFTLKIRSTKLEDSAMYFCASSMPRDRMNSPQHFGDGTRLSIL.

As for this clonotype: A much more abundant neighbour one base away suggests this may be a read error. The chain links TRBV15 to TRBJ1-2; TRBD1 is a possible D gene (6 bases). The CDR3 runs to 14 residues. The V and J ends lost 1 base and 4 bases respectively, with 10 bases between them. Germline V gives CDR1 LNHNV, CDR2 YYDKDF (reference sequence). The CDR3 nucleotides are TGTGCCACCAGCAGAGGGACAGACATCTATGGCTACACCTTC. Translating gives CATSRGTDIYGYTF.

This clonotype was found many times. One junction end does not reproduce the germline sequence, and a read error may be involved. The CDR3 loop is CASSYDVTDGYTF. DNA for the CDR3: TGTGCCAGCAGTTACGACGTCACCGATGGCTACACCTTC. The chain links TRBV10-3 to TRBJ1-2; the D is unclear. The CDR3 has 13 residues. Germline V CDR1 and CDR2: ENHRY, SYGVKD.

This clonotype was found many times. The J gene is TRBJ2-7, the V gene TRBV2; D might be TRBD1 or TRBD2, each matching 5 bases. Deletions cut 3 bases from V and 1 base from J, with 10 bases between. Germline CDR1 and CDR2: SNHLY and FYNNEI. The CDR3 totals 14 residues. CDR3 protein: CASSDEGTSYEQYF. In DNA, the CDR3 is TGTGCCAGCAGTGATGAGGGGACGTCCTACGAGCAGTACTTC.

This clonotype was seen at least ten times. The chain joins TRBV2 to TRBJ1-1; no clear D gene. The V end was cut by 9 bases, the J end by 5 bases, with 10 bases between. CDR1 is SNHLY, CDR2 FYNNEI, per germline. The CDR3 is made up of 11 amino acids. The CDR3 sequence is CARAQRTEAFF. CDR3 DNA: TGTGCCAGGGCTCAGAGGACTGAAGCTTTCTTT.

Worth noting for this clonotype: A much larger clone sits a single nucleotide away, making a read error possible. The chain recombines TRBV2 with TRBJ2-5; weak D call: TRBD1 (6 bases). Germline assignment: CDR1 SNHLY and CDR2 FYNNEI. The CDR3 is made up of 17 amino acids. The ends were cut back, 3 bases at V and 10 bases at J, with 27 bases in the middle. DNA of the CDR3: TGTGCCAGCAGTGACCTAAGGCCAGGGGACGGAGTGAGGGGCCAGTACTTC. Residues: CASSDLRPGDGVRGQYF.

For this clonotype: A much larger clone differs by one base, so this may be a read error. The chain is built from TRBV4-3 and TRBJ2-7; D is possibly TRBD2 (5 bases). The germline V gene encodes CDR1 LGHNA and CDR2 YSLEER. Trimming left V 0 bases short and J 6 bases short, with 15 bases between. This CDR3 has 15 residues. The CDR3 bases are TGCGCCAGCAGCCAAGAATTAGAGGGTATGGGCGAGCAGTACTTC. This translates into CASSQELEGMGEQYF.

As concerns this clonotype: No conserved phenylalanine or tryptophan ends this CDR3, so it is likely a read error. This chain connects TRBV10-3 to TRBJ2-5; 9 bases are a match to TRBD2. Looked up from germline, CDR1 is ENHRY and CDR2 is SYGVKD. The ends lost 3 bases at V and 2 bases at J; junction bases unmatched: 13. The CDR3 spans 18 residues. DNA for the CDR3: TGTGCCATCAGTGATGGCCCTAGCGGGGTGGCTTATCAAGAGACCCAGTACTGC. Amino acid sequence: CAISDGPSGVAYQETQYC.